This TCR beta chain was obtained from a study of T cell responses to AZD1222 COVID-19 vaccine. General observations from the study: Donors, mostly white British, included more females; clonal diversity was possibly underestimated.

The assay was immunoSEQ multiplex PCR, and TCRdb's table has in-frame clones only and misses some. The sample has 120,000 to 150,000 clones, approximately 90% seen once. Note on this clone: Its antigen is unidentified.

The germline V and J ends were trimmed by 1 base and 5 bases, with 14 bases remaining between them. Looked up from germline, CDR1 is KGHSH and CDR2 is LQKENI. There are 15 residues in the CDR3. Specimen: peripheral blood, collected on day 0 of AZD1222 vaccination. This rearrangement joins TRBV18 to TRBJ2-5, with D tentatively TRBD2 (6 bases). This TCR was sampled from an adult in good health. Here the CDR3 DNA reads TGTGCCAGCTCACCACGGTCCGGGGCGGGGGAGACCCAGTACTTC. Its translation: CASSPRSGAGETQYF.